This note documents a single T cell receptor beta chain sequence. The same CDR3 arises from other DNA sequences in this sample as well. This sample stems from a study of cytomegalovirus exposure and HLA in healthy donors. V was clipped by 4 bases and J by 5 bases; unmatched bases: 6. Germline CDR1 is MNHEY and CDR2 is SMNVEV (reference sequence). This CDR3 comprises 16 residues. TCRdb's copy holds only in-frame clones and misses some; the assay was immunoSEQ multiplex PCR. The sample shows 100,000 or so clones, about 85% of them seen only once. The gene calls are TRBV27 and TRBJ2-5, with 14 nucleotides matching TRBD2. This sequence was found in a woman aged 18-29 years in good health and CMV-seropositive. Sequenced input: PBMCs. The CDR3 DNA follows: TGTGCCAGCAGTTCCCTCGGACTAGCGGGAGGCGAGACCCAGTACTTC. Protein product: CASSSLGLAGGETQYF.